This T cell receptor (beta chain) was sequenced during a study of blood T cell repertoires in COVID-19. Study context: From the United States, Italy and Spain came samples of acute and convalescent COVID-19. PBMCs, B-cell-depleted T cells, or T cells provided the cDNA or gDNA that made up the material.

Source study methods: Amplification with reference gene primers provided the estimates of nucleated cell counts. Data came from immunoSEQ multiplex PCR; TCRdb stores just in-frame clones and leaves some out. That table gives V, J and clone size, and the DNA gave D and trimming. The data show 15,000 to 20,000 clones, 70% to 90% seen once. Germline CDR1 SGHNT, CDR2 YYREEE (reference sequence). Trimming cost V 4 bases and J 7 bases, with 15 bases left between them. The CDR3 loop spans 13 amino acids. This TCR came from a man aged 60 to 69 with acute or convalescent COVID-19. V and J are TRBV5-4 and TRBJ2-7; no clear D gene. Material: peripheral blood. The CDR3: CASSQSMSDEQYF. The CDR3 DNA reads TGTGCCAGCAGCCAAAGTATGAGTGATGAGCAGTACTTC.